This T cell receptor (beta chain) was identified during a study of T cells after yellow fever vaccination. About the research overall: Researchers used CD3, CD45RA, CCR7 and CD95 to sort out EM, EMRA, CM and Tscm memory subsets. General observations from the study: Weaker overall was a secondary response that nonetheless peaked faster, on day 5 versus 15.

The CDR3 consists of 15 residues. Germline V gene data show CDR1 as SGHTA and CDR2 as FQGNSA. The ends were cut back, 5 bases at V and 3 bases at J, with 15 bases in the middle. TCR cDNA was made by 5'RACE template switching, adding a universal primer site and UMIs. A single record per CDR3 protein comes from TCRdb applying MiXCR to the 5' RACE reads. The sample yields some 27,000 distinct CDR3 sequences, roughly 6% seen once. This clonotype was seen ten or more times. The sequencing used PBMCs, either bulk or a sorted T-cell subset (CD4+, CD8+, memory, or dextramer-sorted; not recorded which), collected on the day of the yellow fever booster vaccination. This TCR came from a man aged 30 to 45 who received the YFV17D yellow fever vaccine. V is TRBV7-2 and J is TRBJ2-3, with D possibly TRBD2 on 5 matching bases. CDR3 in amino acids: CASSQGGRWTDTQYF. CDR3 DNA: TGTGCCAGCAGCCAAGGTGGGAGATGGACAGATACGCAGTATTTT.